One sample yielded the 8 T cell receptor beta chains listed below, sequenced in a study of response to subunit inactivated influenza vaccine. Each CDR3 protein gets one entry after TCRdb re-called the RT-PCR reads with MiXCR. The table has some 540,000 distinct CDR3 sequences, around 25% seen once. The same sample was also used in a study of T cells expressing NK-cell markers. According to that study: With UMIs, 5'RACE template switching was used to make TCR beta cDNA.

The material was CD4+ T cells sorted from PBMCs, obtained less than 13 days after vaccination. All receptors derive from a man aged 45-65 years who received an inactivated influenza vaccine.

This clonotype came up a few times. The chain has TRBV6-1 and TRBJ1-5, with D unresolved. V lost 5 bases and J lost 1, with 15 bases in between. Germline-derived CDR1 and CDR2 are MNHNS and SASEGT. The CDR3 covers 16 residues. The CDR3 region is CASSPPHGLSNQPQHF. The DNA for the CDR3 is TGTGCCAGCAGTCCCCCACACGGGTTAAGCAATCAGCCCCAGCATTTT.

This clonotype showed up many times. The J gene is TRBJ1-2, the V gene TRBV20-1; D remains ambiguous. Germline CDR1 and CDR2: DFQATT and SNEGSKA (reference sequence). This CDR3 region has 13 residues. DNA of the CDR3: TGCAGCGCTGCCCCCCCCCCAACCCGTGGCTACACCTTC. It codes for CSAAPPPTRGYTF.

This clonotype was seen a few times. This chain uses TRBV20-1 with TRBJ2-3, with 10 nucleotides matching TRBD2. V trimming: 7 bases; J trimming: 5 bases; junction bases outside the gene matches: 12. CDR3 size: 15 residues. The germline CDR1 and CDR2 sequences are DFQATT and SNEGSKA (reference sequence). In DNA form, the CDR3 reads TGCAGTGTTCCGGAGCGGGGGGGCTTCCAAGATACGCAGTATTTT. Translated, it gives CSVPERGGFQDTQYF.

The V and J genes are TRBV7-7 and TRBJ2-3; 7 nucleotides align to TRBD1. V shed 4 bases and J 2 bases; nucleotides not matched to a gene: 6. Germline lookup yields CDR1 SSHAT and CDR2 FNYEAQ (reference sequence). This CDR3 comprises 15 residues. Written as DNA, the CDR3 is TGTGCCAGCAGCTCGGGACAGAGCTCCACAGATACGCAGTATTTT. Encoded protein: CASSSGQSSTDTQYF.

This clonotype was found a few times. This chain joins TRBV12-3 or TRBV12-4 and TRBJ2-1; TRBD2 matches 8 bases. Unmatched junction bases numbered 10, after V lost 1 base and J lost 11 bases. This CDR3 contains 15 residues. The CDR3 sequence is CASSLESGGATKQFF. Here the CDR3 DNA reads TGTGCCAGCAGTTTAGAGAGCGGGGGAGCCACCAAGCAGTTCTTC.

This clonotype was detected many times. The rearrangement uses TRBV3-1 and TRBJ2-7; TRBD2 agrees at 7 bases. Germline CDR1 LGHDT, CDR2 YNNKEL (reference sequence). CDR3 length: 13 residues. Losses at the gene ends were 8 bases for V and 3 bases for J; bases not matched to a gene: 7. CDR3 sequence (DNA): TGTGCCAGCTCGAGACTAGCTAGCTACGAGCAGTACTTC. It encodes CASSRLASYEQYF.

The chain links TRBV7-2 to TRBJ2-3; possible D gene TRBD1, 6 bases. CDR1 is SGHTA and CDR2 is FQGNSA in the germline V gene. The CDR3 runs 16 residues. Deletions cut 5 bases from V and 2 bases from J, with 17 bases between. The CDR3 spells CASSPQGQFPTDTQYF. DNA of the CDR3: TGTGCCAGCAGCCCCCAAGGACAGTTTCCCACAGATACGCAGTATTTT.

This clonotype was seen more than once but under ten times. This chain links TRBV25-1 with TRBJ2-2; D is ambiguous. The V gene lost 4 bases and the J gene lost 3 bases, with 9 bases spanning the gap. The CDR3 length is 14 residues. The germline V gene has CDR1 MGHDK and CDR2 SYGVNS. The CDR3 reads CASSGPLDTGELFF. The CDR3 coding sequence is TGTGCCAGCAGTGGTCCTTTGGACACCGGGGAGCTGTTTTTT.